The clone carrying this TCR beta chain was picked up a small number of times. As yet, its antigen is unknown. The entry originates in a study of identical twins. Trimming cost V 0 bases and J 6 bases; bases outside gene matches: 7. Germline CDR1 reads SGHTA; CDR2 reads FQGNSA. The CDR3 runs to 16 residues. Findings and caveats of the study: Out-of-frame beta sequences exhibited a weaker degree of excess twin sharing. Alpha sequences out of frame and shared by twins had excess low generation probability. There were fewer insertions in abundant cord blood beta clonotypes, but memory repertoires showed no such pattern.

Through template switching, a universal primer site was introduced, and the cDNA contained unique molecular identifiers. Each CDR3 protein gets one entry after TCRdb re-called the 5' RACE reads with MiXCR. Of 400,000 to 500,000 distinct CDR3 sequences in the sample, 13% to 15% were seen once. The sample was also linked to a second study, of yellow fever vaccine responses in identical twins.

The chain employs TRBV7-2 and TRBJ2-3; the match to TRBD2 covers 9 bases. The specimen was CD4+ T cells sorted from blood. The sequence was collected from a woman in her late teens or twenties in good health. The CDR3: CASSLAPGTSSDTQYF. For the CDR3, the DNA is TGTGCCAGCAGCTTAGCGCCTGGGACTAGCTCGGATACGCAGTATTTT.